The sample holds one count of the clone carrying this TCR beta chain. Antigen unknown. Clones were sequenced by immunoSEQ multiplex PCR, and TCRdb holds only the in-frame ones, with some missing. The sample has 60,000 to 85,000 clones, around four fifths seen once. This entry is derived from a study of OX40 agonist ivuxolimab in advanced cancers. The CDR3 covers 16 residues. Germline values: CDR1 MDHEN, CDR2 SYDVKM. V lost 5 bases and J lost 8, with 19 bases in between. Whole-study results and caveats: CD8+ T cells averaged more expanded clones than CD4+.

The sample was CD4+ or CD8+ T cells sorted from blood, taken in a trial of the OX40 agonist ivuxolimab. V gene TRBV28 combines with J gene TRBJ1-6, with D tentatively TRBD1 (6 bases). This sequence originates from an adult with an advanced solid tumor such as melanoma, head and neck, liver or kidney cancer. The CDR3 loop is CASSKQQGRTDSPLHF. CDR3 nucleotides: TGTGCCAGCAGTAAACAACAGGGTAGGACGGATTCACCCCTCCACTTT.